These 14 T cell receptor beta chains were sequenced from one sample in a study of control samples from healthy donors and cancer patients. Sequencing used immunoSEQ multiplex PCR; TCRdb keeps in-frame clones, though not all of them. The sample has under 200,000 clones; around nine tenths are singletons. Input material: blood. Receptor source: a woman aged 25 to 39 in good health.

V is TRBV24-1 and J is TRBJ2-7; TRBD1 matches 7 bases. Germline V gene data show CDR1 as KGHDR and CDR2 as SFDVKD. The CDR3 covers 11 residues. Germline trimming cut 10 bases from V and 4 bases from J; bases unmatched to any gene: 3. The CDR3 DNA follows: TGTGCCACGGGACAGAATTACGAGCAGTACTTC. This translates into CATGQNYEQYF.

In its sample, this clone was seen once. The CDR3 DNA is TGTGCCAGCAGCTTAAGTTGGACAGAGTTTGAAGCTTTCTTT. The encoded protein is CASSLSWTEFEAFF. The chain combines TRBV7-9 with TRBJ1-1; tentative D call: TRBD1 (6 bases). The CDR3 totals 14 residues. The V gene's germline CDR1 is SEHNR and CDR2 FQNEAQ (reference sequence). Trimming left V 2 bases short and J 7 bases short, with 14 bases between. Full variable domain (remainder filled in from reference TRBV7-9 and TRBJ1-1): DTGVSQNPRHKITKRGQNVTFRCDPISEHNRLYWYRQTLGQGPEFLTYFQNEAQLEKSRLLSDRFSAERPKGSFSTLEIQRTEQGDSAMYLCASSLSWTEFEAFFGQGTRLTVV.

This clone appeared a single time. V is TRBV6-6 and J is TRBJ1-2, with D hard to call. V dropped 2 bases and J dropped 1 base, with 8 bases sitting between them. The germline V gene has CDR1 MNHNY and CDR2 SVGAGI (reference sequence). CDR3 size: 14 residues. CDR3 sequence reads: CASSYVSGNYGYTF. Written as DNA, the CDR3 is TGTGCCAGCAGTTACGTATCGGGTAACTATGGCTACACCTTC.

The chain combines TRBV3-1 (or the pseudogene TRBV3-2) with TRBJ1-6; 8 bases are a match to TRBD1. Germline CDR1 LGHDT, CDR2 YNNKEL (reference sequence). There are 14 residues in the CDR3. V shed 6 bases and J 6 bases; nucleotides not matched to a gene: 4. The CDR3 DNA reads TGTGCCAGCAGTTCAGGGGGCCGTAATTCACCCCTCCACTTT. It encodes CASSSGGRNSPLHF.

In this sample, this clone turned up a few times. V and J are TRBV4-1 and TRBJ1-1, with D perhaps matching TRBD1 (6 bases). CDR1 and CDR2 from the germline V gene are MGHRA and YSYEKL. V was shortened by 0 bases and J by 6 bases, with 11 bases between the two germline ends. This CDR3 comprises 14 residues. The CDR3 spells CASSQDRGGSEAFF. CDR3 coding DNA: TGCGCCAGCAGCCAAGATAGGGGGGGCTCTGAAGCTTTCTTT.

V usage is TRBV28 and J usage is TRBJ1-1; D is uncertain. CDR1 is MDHEN and CDR2 is SYDVKM in the germline V gene. Trimming took 6 bases from V and 5 from J, leaving 10 bases between them. The CDR3 covers 12 residues. CDR3 sequence: CASSPPVTEAFF. DNA of the CDR3: TGTGCCAGCAGCCCTCCGGTAACTGAAGCTTTCTTT.

V and J are TRBV2 and TRBJ1-1, with a possible D match to TRBD1 (5 bases). Per the germline V gene, CDR1 is SNHLY and CDR2 is FYNNEI. The V end was cut by 4 bases, the J end by 4 bases, with 10 bases between. The CDR3 spans 13 residues. The CDR3 loop reads CASSVGVGTEAFF. CDR3 nucleotides: TGTGCCAGCAGTGTAGGGGTGGGCACTGAAGCTTTCTTT. Using reference TRBV2 and TRBJ1-1 for the parts outside the CDR3, the full variable domain is EPEVTQTPSHQVTQMGQEVILRCVPISNHLYFYWYRQILGQKVEFLVSFYNNEISEKSEIFDDQFSVERPDGSNFTLKIRSTKLEDSAMYFCASSVGVGTEAFFGQGTRLTVV.

This clone was detected only a few times. The V call is TRBV12-3 or TRBV12-4, the J call TRBJ1-5, with no clear D. The CDR3 loop spans 13 amino acids. With 1 base removed from V and 5 bases from J, the gap between germline ends came to 6 bases. The CDR3 loop is CASSLGWDQPQHF. The CDR3 DNA follows: TGTGCCAGCAGTTTAGGCTGGGATCAGCCCCAGCATTTT.

This chain links TRBV6-5 with TRBJ2-1, with unresolved D. CDR3 length equals 12 residues. Germline V gene data show CDR1 as MNHEY and CDR2 as SVGAGI. V lost 8 bases and J 5 bases, leaving 10 bases between the germline ends. The CDR3 DNA reads as TGTGCCAGCTCCCCCAGGAACAATGAGCAGTTCTTC. This sequence encodes CASSPRNNEQFF.

V is TRBV27 and J is TRBJ2-7; possibly TRBD2 for D (5 bases). This CDR3 has 15 residues. Germline loops: CDR1 MNHEY, CDR2 SMNVEV (reference sequence). Deletions cut 5 bases from V and 3 bases from J, with 17 bases between. CDR3 region: CASSPTRVGYYEQYF. The CDR3 DNA reads as TGTGCCAGCAGTCCGACGAGGGTAGGATACTACGAGCAGTACTTC.

The sample holds one count of this clone. The chain combines TRBV10-2 with TRBJ2-5; TRBD2 matches at 10 bases. V gave up 5 bases and J gave up 0 bases; unmatched junction bases: 6. The germline V gene encodes CDR1 WSHSY and CDR2 SAAADI. CDR3 length equals 16 residues. CDR3 sequence reads: CASSHPGLADQETQYF. CDR3 coding DNA: TGCGCCAGCAGTCACCCAGGACTAGCGGACCAAGAGACCCAGTACTTC.

This clone showed up just a few times. J is TRBJ2-3 and V is TRBV19; D gene unclear. CDR1 is LNHDA and CDR2 is SQIVND in the germline V gene (reference sequence). V was clipped by 3 bases and J by 4 bases, with 5 bases between them. This CDR3 is 12 amino acids long. CDR3 sequence reads: CASSISADTQYF. Written as DNA, the CDR3 is TGTGCCAGTAGTATTTCCGCAGATACGCAGTATTTT.

This chain uses TRBV15 with TRBJ2-3; D may be TRBD1 (6 bases). The germline V gene has CDR1 LNHNV and CDR2 YYDKDF (reference sequence). Trimming took off 3 bases at V and 0 bases at J, with 7 bases between the two ends. The CDR3 runs to 14 residues. Written as DNA, the CDR3 is TGTGCCACCAGCAGCAGGGGTAGCACAGATACGCAGTATTTT. It yields the protein CATSSRGSTDTQYF.

The chain has TRBV11-2 and TRBJ1-5; possible D gene TRBD1, 5 bases. V lost 0 bases, J lost 11 bases, and 11 bases lay in between. Per the germline V gene, CDR1 is SGHAT and CDR2 is FQNNGV. This CDR3 spans 13 amino acids. The CDR3 loop is CASSLESGAAQHF. As DNA, the CDR3 is TGTGCCAGCAGCTTAGAAAGCGGGGCGGCCCAGCATTTT.